The clone carrying this TCR beta chain was observed many times. The sample is drawn from a study of molecular identifiers for immune sequencing clone quantification. The CDR3 contains 15 residues. Per germline, CDR1 SEHNR and CDR2 FQNEAQ (reference sequence). The ends lost 4 bases at V and 4 bases at J; junction bases unmatched: 7. TCRdb independently ran MiXCR on the PCR reads; one entry per CDR3 protein. This table holds about 500,000 distinct CDR3 sequences, about 20% found once. The sequence was collected from a human donor in good health. Some libraries in this study had Jurkat cell RNA spiked in. The rearrangement joins TRBV7-9 to TRBJ1-1; TRBD1 agrees at 9 bases. Sequencing was performed on naive CD8+ T cells from blood, with Jurkat cell RNA spiked in. Regarding subset: FACS-sorted CD8+CD4-CCR7+CD45RA+ naive T cells. This CDR3 reads CASSSAGTGFTEAFF. The CDR3 DNA reads as TGTGCCAGCAGCTCCGCCGGGACAGGGTTCACTGAAGCTTTCTTT. The variable domain in full, completed from reference TRBV7-9 and TRBJ1-1, reads DTGVSQNPRHKITKRGQNVTFRCDPISEHNRLYWYRQTLGQGPEFLTYFQNEAQLEKSRLLSDRFSAERPKGSFSTLEIQRTEQGDSAMYLCASSSAGTGFTEAFFGQGTRLTVV.